The rows below give T cell receptor beta chains drawn from one sample of a study of blood T cell repertoires in COVID-19. Measured with immunoSEQ multiplex PCR; TCRdb has only the in-frame clones, and not every one. The table includes fewer than 200,000 clones, around four fifths detected once. Sequenced: peripheral blood. The receptors were sampled from a woman older than 75 with COVID-19, enrolled during active disease. CDR3s include the opening cysteine and the closing phenylalanine or tryptophan. The D gene is left open where the match is weak. The size field is filled for only some rows; it gives once, few, many or a size class.

j_gene: TRBJ2-1; d_gene: TRBD2; v_gene: TRBV7-8; abundance: few; CDR3aa: CASSPSGIGVNEQFF; CDR3nt: TGTGCCAGCAGCCCAAGCGGGATAGGGGTGAATGAGCAGTTCTTC
j_gene: TRBJ2-1; d_gene: .; v_gene: TRBV6-5; abundance: few; CDR3aa: CASRGLGDSYNEQFF; CDR3nt: TGTGCCAGCAGGGGGTTAGGGGACTCCTACAATGAGCAGTTCTTC
j_gene: TRBJ2-3; d_gene: .; v_gene: TRBV24-1; abundance: .; CDR3aa: CATPPGIDTDTQYF; CDR3nt: TGTGCCACGCCCCCGGGGATTGACACAGATACGCAGTATTTT
j_gene: TRBJ2-1; d_gene: TRBD2; v_gene: TRBV9; abundance: once; CDR3aa: CASSVGDYYNEQFF; CDR3nt: TGTGCCAGCAGCGTCGGGGACTACTACAATGAGCAGTTCTTC
j_gene: TRBJ2-1; d_gene: TRBD1; v_gene: TRBV24-1; abundance: .; CDR3aa: CATSDTRTGQGAEQFF; CDR3nt: TGTGCCACCAGTGATACAAGGACCGGACAGGGGGCTGAGCAGTTCTTC
j_gene: TRBJ2-5; d_gene: TRBD2; v_gene: TRBV5-1; abundance: .; CDR3aa: CASSLGASGLETQYF; CDR3nt: TGCGCCAGCAGCTTGGGGGCTAGCGGGCTAGAGACCCAGTACTTC
j_gene: TRBJ1-5; d_gene: .; v_gene: TRBV24-1; abundance: once; CDR3aa: CATGLVAHSNQPQHF; CDR3nt: TGTGCCACCGGCCTAGTAGCCCATAGCAATCAGCCCCAGCATTTT
j_gene: TRBJ2-3; d_gene: .; v_gene: TRBV5-4; abundance: .; CDR3aa: CATIGEGVDTQYF; CDR3nt: TGTGCCACCATCGGGGAGGGGGTAGATACGCAGTATTTT
j_gene: TRBJ2-7; d_gene: TRBD1; v_gene: TRBV5-1; abundance: .; CDR3aa: CASSLGQGVAYEQYF; CDR3nt: TGCGCCAGCAGCTTGGGACAGGGGGTGGCTTACGAGCAGTACTTC
j_gene: TRBJ1-5; d_gene: .; v_gene: TRBV19; abundance: few; CDR3aa: CASSTRQSNQPQHF; CDR3nt: TGTGCCAGTAGTACCCGACAGAGCAATCAGCCCCAGCATTTT
j_gene: TRBJ1-4; d_gene: .; v_gene: TRBV7-8; abundance: .; CDR3aa: CASSSLSYGEKLFF; CDR3nt: TGTGCCAGCAGCTCGCTCTCTTACGGTGAAAAACTGTTTTTT
j_gene: TRBJ1-5; d_gene: .; v_gene: TRBV11-2; abundance: .; CDR3aa: CASSLDVGGHQPQHF; CDR3nt: TGTGCCAGCAGCTTAGACGTCGGGGGACATCAGCCCCAGCATTTT
j_gene: TRBJ1-6; d_gene: .; v_gene: TRBV4-1; abundance: .; CDR3aa: CASSSDGQGGPLHF; CDR3nt: TGCGCCAGCAGCTCAGATGGCCAGGGCGGACCCCTCCACTTT
j_gene: TRBJ2-3; d_gene: .; v_gene: TRBV6-1; abundance: .; CDR3aa: CASSEGAGTDTQYF; CDR3nt: TGTGCCAGCAGTGAGGGGGCTGGGACAGATACGCAGTATTTT
j_gene: TRBJ2-2; d_gene: .; v_gene: TRBV2; abundance: few; CDR3aa: CASAGDSTGELFF; CDR3nt: TGTGCCAGCGCAGGGGATAGCACCGGGGAGCTGTTTTTT
j_gene: TRBJ1-3; d_gene: TRBD1; v_gene: TRBV5-1; abundance: .; CDR3aa: CASSSGTAPGNTIYF; CDR3nt: TGCGCCAGCAGCAGTGGGACAGCCCCTGGAAACACCATATATTTT
j_gene: TRBJ2-5; d_gene: .; v_gene: TRBV28; abundance: .; CDR3aa: CASSKREVETQYF; CDR3nt: TGTGCCAGCAGCAAACGGGAAGTAGAGACCCAGTACTTC
j_gene: TRBJ2-2; d_gene: .; v_gene: TRBV2; abundance: .; CDR3aa: CASGGTQNTGELFF; CDR3nt: TGTGCCAGCGGTGGGACACAGAACACCGGGGAGCTGTTTTTT
j_gene: TRBJ2-7; d_gene: .; v_gene: TRBV5-1; abundance: .; CDR3aa: CASSFSGGVGAYEQYF; CDR3nt: TGCGCCAGCAGCTTCTCCGGCGGGGTTGGGGCCTACGAGCAGTACTTC
j_gene: TRBJ2-7; d_gene: .; v_gene: TRBV6-5; abundance: .; CDR3aa: CASRQPGQSEQYF; CDR3nt: TGTGCCAGCAGGCAACCCGGACAGTCCGAGCAGTACTTC
j_gene: TRBJ1-3; d_gene: .; v_gene: TRBV6-6; abundance: .; CDR3aa: CASSYSQPGSGNTIYF; CDR3nt: TGTGCCAGCAGTTACTCCCAGCCAGGCTCTGGAAACACCATATATTTT
j_gene: TRBJ2-7; d_gene: .; v_gene: TRBV5-5; abundance: .; CDR3aa: CASSLRSESYEQYF; CDR3nt: TGTGCCAGCAGCTTGCGGAGCGAGTCCTACGAGCAGTACTTC
j_gene: TRBJ2-2; d_gene: TRBD1; v_gene: TRBV6-5; abundance: .; CDR3aa: CASSLGTGATGELFF; CDR3nt: TGTGCCAGCAGCCTTGGGACAGGGGCTACCGGGGAGCTGTTTTTT
j_gene: TRBJ1-3; d_gene: .; v_gene: TRBV14; abundance: .; CDR3aa: CASSQPPGGRNTIYF; CDR3nt: TGTGCCAGCAGCCAACCTCCCGGAGGTCGAAACACCATATATTTT
j_gene: TRBJ2-6; d_gene: TRBD1; v_gene: TRBV2; abundance: few; CDR3aa: CASGDREAGANVLTF; CDR3nt: TGTGCCAGCGGGGACAGGGAGGCTGGGGCCAACGTCCTGACTTTC
j_gene: TRBJ1-5; d_gene: .; v_gene: TRBV6-5; abundance: .; CDR3aa: CASSSQGYQPQHF; CDR3nt: TGTGCCAGCAGTTCACAGGGATATCAGCCCCAGCATTTT
j_gene: TRBJ1-5; d_gene: .; v_gene: TRBV5-1; abundance: .; CDR3aa: CASLYWGVGQPQHF; CDR3nt: TGCGCCAGCCTGTACTGGGGGGTAGGACAGCCCCAGCATTTT
j_gene: TRBJ1-4; d_gene: .; v_gene: TRBV5-6; abundance: .; CDR3aa: CATTRRTNEKLFF; CDR3nt: TGTGCCACCACGAGAAGAACTAATGAAAAACTGTTTTTT
j_gene: TRBJ1-1; d_gene: .; v_gene: TRBV6-6; abundance: .; CDR3aa: CASRLTGRGIEAFF; CDR3nt: TGTGCCAGCAGACTCACAGGGAGGGGGATTGAAGCTTTCTTT
j_gene: TRBJ1-6; d_gene: .; v_gene: TRBV5-1; abundance: .; CDR3aa: CASSGGESPLHF; CDR3nt: TGCGCCAGCAGCGGCGGGGAGTCACCCCTCCACTTT
j_gene: TRBJ2-1; d_gene: .; v_gene: TRBV6-1; abundance: .; CDR3aa: CASSEEAGYNEQFF; CDR3nt: TGTGCCAGCAGTGAAGAGGCGGGGTACAATGAGCAGTTCTTC
j_gene: TRBJ1-1; d_gene: .; v_gene: TRBV3-1/TRBV3-2; abundance: .; CDR3aa: CASSQQTGAKYIF; CDR3nt: TGTGCCAGCAGCCAACAAACGGGAGCGAAATATATCTTT
j_gene: TRBJ1-3; d_gene: .; v_gene: TRBV11-3; abundance: .; CDR3aa: CASSRQGLSGNTIYF; CDR3nt: TGTGCCAGCAGCCGCCAGGGCCTCTCGGGAAACACCATATATTTT
j_gene: TRBJ2-3; d_gene: .; v_gene: TRBV5-1; abundance: .; CDR3aa: CASSQTDTQYF; CDR3nt: TGCGCCAGCAGCCAGACAGATACGCAGTATTTT
j_gene: TRBJ1-4; d_gene: TRBD1; v_gene: TRBV10-3; abundance: .; CDR3aa: CAIRDSLNEKLFF; CDR3nt: TGTGCCATACGGGACAGCCTTAATGAAAAACTGTTTTTT
j_gene: TRBJ1-4; d_gene: TRBD1; v_gene: TRBV5-4; abundance: few; CDR3aa: CASSKTGTGYEKLFF; CDR3nt: TGTGCCAGCAGCAAAACCGGGACAGGGTATGAAAAACTGTTTTTT
j_gene: TRBJ1-3; d_gene: .; v_gene: TRBV6-5; abundance: few; CDR3aa: CASSPRRVSGNTIYF; CDR3nt: TGTGCCAGCAGCCCGAGGCGGGTTTCTGGAAACACCATATATTTT
j_gene: TRBJ2-1; d_gene: TRBD1; v_gene: TRBV27; abundance: .; CDR3aa: CASLGTANNEQFF; CDR3nt: TGTGCCAGCCTCGGGACAGCCAACAATGAGCAGTTCTTC
j_gene: TRBJ1-5; d_gene: .; v_gene: TRBV4-1; abundance: .; CDR3aa: CASSQDEKGVAQHF; CDR3nt: TGCGCCAGCAGCCAAGATGAAAAAGGGGTGGCCCAGCATTTT
j_gene: TRBJ2-1; d_gene: TRBD2; v_gene: TRBV2; abundance: many; CDR3aa: CASRRTSGGGYNEQFF; CDR3nt: TGTGCCAGCAGGCGGACAAGCGGGGGGGGTTACAATGAGCAGTTCTTC
j_gene: TRBJ2-5; d_gene: .; v_gene: TRBV7-8; abundance: few; CDR3aa: CASSLVGTTLQETQYF; CDR3nt: TGTGCCAGCAGCTTAGTGGGCACAACGTTACAAGAGACCCAGTACTTC
j_gene: TRBJ2-7; d_gene: .; v_gene: TRBV2; abundance: .; CDR3aa: CASRRQRNSYEQYF; CDR3nt: TGTGCCAGCAGAAGACAGAGAAACTCCTACGAGCAGTACTTC
j_gene: TRBJ2-2; d_gene: TRBD1; v_gene: TRBV18; abundance: .; CDR3aa: CASSPSQGTGRTGELFF; CDR3nt: TGTGCCAGCTCACCATCCCAAGGGACAGGACGAACCGGGGAGCTGTTTTTT
j_gene: TRBJ2-3; d_gene: .; v_gene: TRBV7-3; abundance: .; CDR3aa: CASSSRGDTQYF; CDR3nt: TGTGCCAGCAGCTCTAGGGGGGATACGCAGTATTTT
j_gene: TRBJ2-5; d_gene: TRBD1; v_gene: TRBV7-9; abundance: .; CDR3aa: CASSVSGTGGETQYF; CDR3nt: TGTGCCAGCAGCGTATCCGGGACAGGAGGGGAGACCCAGTACTTC
j_gene: TRBJ2-2; d_gene: .; v_gene: TRBV5-1; abundance: .; CDR3aa: CASTGAGELFF; CDR3nt: TGCGCCAGCACGGGGGCCGGGGAGCTGTTTTTT
j_gene: TRBJ1-1; d_gene: TRBD1; v_gene: TRBV28; abundance: .; CDR3aa: CASSPGTVNTEAFF; CDR3nt: TGTGCCAGCAGTCCCGGGACAGTGAACACTGAAGCTTTCTTT
j_gene: TRBJ1-5; d_gene: .; v_gene: TRBV3-1/TRBV3-2; abundance: .; CDR3aa: CASSQGRRGGSNQPQHF; CDR3nt: TGTGCCAGCAGCCAGGGGCGGAGGGGCGGAAGCAATCAGCCCCAGCATTTT
j_gene: TRBJ2-2; d_gene: TRBD2; v_gene: TRBV12-5; abundance: .; CDR3aa: CASGLRTSDSGELFF; CDR3nt: TGTGCTAGTGGTTTACGGACTAGCGATTCCGGGGAGCTGTTTTTT
j_gene: TRBJ1-2; d_gene: .; v_gene: TRBV2; abundance: .; CDR3aa: CASSDRKIPGLSF; CDR3nt: TGTGCCAGCAGTGACAGGAAGATCCCCGGTCTCTCCTTC
j_gene: TRBJ1-2; d_gene: .; v_gene: TRBV7-9; abundance: .; CDR3aa: CASSLGTTSRGYGYTF; CDR3nt: TGTGCCAGCAGCCTCGGGACCACCTCCAGGGGCTATGGCTACACCTTC
j_gene: TRBJ1-4; d_gene: .; v_gene: TRBV18; abundance: once; CDR3aa: CASSPRAAVDEKLFF; CDR3nt: TGTGCCAGCTCACCCAGGGCGGCAGTTGATGAAAAACTGTTTTTT
j_gene: TRBJ2-3; d_gene: .; v_gene: TRBV6-6; abundance: .; CDR3aa: CASSYSTGPGTDTQYF; CDR3nt: TGTGCCAGCAGTTACTCGACAGGTCCGGGGACAGATACGCAGTATTTT
j_gene: TRBJ1-1; d_gene: .; v_gene: TRBV6-2/TRBV6-3; abundance: .; CDR3aa: CASSLSRQMNTEAFF; CDR3nt: TGTGCCAGCAGTTTATCGAGACAGATGAACACTGAAGCTTTCTTT
j_gene: TRBJ1-1; d_gene: .; v_gene: TRBV7-8; abundance: .; CDR3aa: CASSLVGALVTEAFF; CDR3nt: TGTGCCAGCAGCTTAGTGGGGGCTCTGGTCACTGAAGCTTTCTTT
j_gene: TRBJ1-5; d_gene: .; v_gene: TRBV7-3; abundance: .; CDR3aa: CASSLTEGQPQHF; CDR3nt: TGTGCCAGCAGCTTAACGGAGGGTCAGCCCCAGCATTTT
j_gene: TRBJ1-1; d_gene: TRBD1; v_gene: TRBV5-5; abundance: .; CDR3aa: CASSWTGAEAFF; CDR3nt: TGTGCCAGCAGCTGGACAGGGGCTGAAGCTTTCTTT
j_gene: TRBJ2-3; d_gene: .; v_gene: TRBV5-8; abundance: .; CDR3aa: CASSARGGSTDTQYF; CDR3nt: TGTGCCAGCAGCGCAAGGGGGGGCAGCACAGATACGCAGTATTTT
j_gene: TRBJ2-5; d_gene: TRBD2; v_gene: TRBV19; abundance: few; CDR3aa: CASSFAGGQETQYF; CDR3nt: TGTGCCAGTAGCTTTGCGGGGGGGCAAGAGACCCAGTACTTC